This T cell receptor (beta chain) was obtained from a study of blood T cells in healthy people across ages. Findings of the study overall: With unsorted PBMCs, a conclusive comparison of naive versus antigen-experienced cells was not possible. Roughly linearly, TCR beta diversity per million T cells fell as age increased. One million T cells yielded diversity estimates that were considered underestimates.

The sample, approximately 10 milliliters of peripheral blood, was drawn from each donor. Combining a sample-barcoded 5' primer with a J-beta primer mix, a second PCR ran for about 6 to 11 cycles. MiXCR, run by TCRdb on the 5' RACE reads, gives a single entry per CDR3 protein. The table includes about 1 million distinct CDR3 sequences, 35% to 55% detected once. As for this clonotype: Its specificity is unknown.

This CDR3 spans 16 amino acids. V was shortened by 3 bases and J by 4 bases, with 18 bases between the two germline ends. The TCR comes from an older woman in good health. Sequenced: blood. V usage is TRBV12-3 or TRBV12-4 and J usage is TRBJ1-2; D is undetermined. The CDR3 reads CASSLISTDPAYGYTF. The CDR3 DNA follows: TGTGCCAGCAGTTTGATATCAACGGACCCAGCCTATGGCTACACCTTC.